The 32 T cell receptor beta chains below were found in one sample sequenced in a study of T cell responses to AZD1222 COVID-19 vaccine. Clones were sequenced by immunoSEQ multiplex PCR, and TCRdb holds only the in-frame ones, with some missing. The sample consists of around 100,000 clones, about 88% of them appearing once. Sample: peripheral blood, taken on day 0 of AZD1222 vaccination. All receptors come from an adult in good health.

In this sample, this clone turned up once. J is TRBJ1-5 and V is TRBV4-1; D possibly corresponds to TRBD1 (5 bases). Trimming cost V 0 bases and J 5 bases, with 11 bases left between them. The CDR3 extends over 15 amino acids. The germline V gene encodes CDR1 MGHRA and CDR2 YSYEKL. This CDR3 is CASSQDSVGDQPQHF. The CDR3 DNA reads TGCGCCAGCAGCCAAGATAGCGTGGGGGATCAGCCCCAGCATTTT.

The chain links TRBV5-8 to TRBJ1-5; D gene ambiguous. The CDR3 length is 13 residues. Trimming removed 3 bases at V and 3 bases at J, with 7 bases between. From germline, CDR1 is SGHTS and CDR2 YDEGEE. Here the CDR3 reads CASSSDANQPQHF. Here the CDR3 DNA reads TGTGCCAGCAGCTCGGACGCCAATCAGCCCCAGCATTTT.

The CDR3 region has the DNA TGTGCTAGTGGTCGTCCGGGACTAGCGGGAGGGCCGACCGGGGAGCTGTTTTTT. This gives the protein CASGRPGLAGGPTGELFF. The V call is TRBV12-5, the J call TRBJ2-2; 16 nucleotides line up with TRBD2. CDR1 is LGHNT and CDR2 is FRNRAP in the germline V gene. V dropped 5 bases and J dropped 5; count of bases not matched to a gene: 8. The CDR3 is 18 amino acids.

This clone was seen once. V is TRBV2 and J is TRBJ2-5; tentatively, D is TRBD1 or TRBD2 (7 bases each). The V and J ends lost 8 bases and 0 bases respectively, with 19 bases between them. The CDR3 extends over 16 amino acids. Germline V gene sequence: CDR1 SNHLY, CDR2 FYNNEI. CDR3: CASPTQGGIYQETQYF. CDR3 sequence (DNA): TGTGCCAGCCCAACCCAGGGGGGGATTTACCAAGAGACCCAGTACTTC.

The chain is built from TRBV4-2 and TRBJ2-4, with 9 positions matching TRBD1. CDR1 and CDR2 (germline): LGHNA, YNFKEQ. CDR3 size: 17 residues. The trim removed 4 bases at V and 3 bases at J, leaving 10 bases unmatched. As DNA, the CDR3 is TGTGCCAGCAGCCCGTTAGGGACAGGGTCTGACAAAAACATTCAGTACTTC. Its translation is CASSPLGTGSDKNIQYF.

The chain has TRBV28 and TRBJ1-2, with D possibly being TRBD1 (5 bases). CDR1 and CDR2 from the germline V gene are MDHEN and SYDVKM. V lost 3 bases and J lost 4, with 12 bases in between. The CDR3 spans 14 residues. The CDR3 reads CASSFPTASYGYTF. The CDR3, as DNA: TGTGCCAGCAGTTTCCCGACAGCCTCCTATGGCTACACCTTC.

About this clone itself: The junction does not match germline at one end; this may be a read error. The CDR3 loop is CASSPPGGDGMVF. The CDR3, as DNA: TGTGCCAGCAGTCCCCCCGGGGGGGATGGTATGGTCTTT. The chain has TRBV28 and TRBJ1-1, with a tentative D call TRBD1 (5 bases). Germline V gives CDR1 MDHEN, CDR2 SYDVKM. The CDR3 contains 13 residues.

This rearrangement joins TRBV24-1 to TRBJ2-1; either TRBD1 or TRBD2 may supply D (7 bases each). In germline, CDR1 is KGHDR, CDR2 SFDVKD. The ends were cut back, 5 bases at V and 5 bases at J, with 21 bases in the middle. The CDR3 totals 17 residues. In DNA, the CDR3 is TGTGCCACCAGTGCTCTCCCCCAGGGGGGGTCACACAATGAGCAGTTCTTC. Protein product: CATSALPQGGSHNEQFF.

The chain has TRBV28 and TRBJ2-3; 9 bases map to TRBD2. The CDR3 covers 16 residues. Trimming took 4 bases from V and 0 from J; bases not matched to a gene: 5. Per the germline V gene, CDR1 is MDHEN and CDR2 is SYDVKM. The CDR3 sequence is CASSWSSGTSTDTQYF. The CDR3 DNA is TGTGCCAGCAGTTGGTCTAGCGGGACTAGCACAGATACGCAGTATTTT.

The gene calls are TRBV11-1 and TRBJ2-7; D remains ambiguous. The CDR3 consists of 14 residues. Germline CDR1 reads SGHAT; CDR2 reads FQDESV (reference sequence). The V and J ends lost 5 bases and 2 bases respectively, with 13 bases between them. The CDR3 here is CASSGTDWTYEQYF. The CDR3 nucleotides read TGTGCCAGCAGCGGAACCGACTGGACCTACGAGCAGTACTTC. Full variable domain (missing parts from reference TRBV11-1 and TRBJ2-7): EAEVAQSPRYKITEKSQAVAFWCDPISGHATLYWYRQILGQGPELLVQFQDESVVDDSQLPKDRFSAERLKGVDSTLKIQPAELGDSAMYLCASSGTDWTYEQYFGPGTRLTVT.

The chain employs TRBV18 and TRBJ1-5, with D uncertain. V gave up 1 base and J gave up 4 bases, with 11 bases separating them. The CDR3 contains 15 residues. In germline, CDR1 is KGHSH, CDR2 LQKENI. In DNA, the CDR3 is TGTGCCAGCTCACCACGTTACCAGCCAAATCAGCCCCAGCATTTT. Its translation: CASSPRYQPNQPQHF.

The chain employs TRBV6-2 or TRBV6-3 and TRBJ2-3; D remains ambiguous. V was cut by 5 bases and J by 2 bases, with 5 bases left in between. This CDR3 is built from 12 residues. CDR1 is MNHEY and CDR2 is SVGEGT in the germline V gene. In DNA, the CDR3 is TGTGCCAGCAGTCAATCCACAGATACGCAGTATTTT. Protein sequence: CASSQSTDTQYF.

The chain recombines TRBV5-1 with TRBJ2-7, with D perhaps matching TRBD1 or TRBD2 (5 bases each). The CDR3 sequence is 15 residues long. V lost 4 bases and J lost 3, with 17 bases in between. Germline lookup yields CDR1 SGHRS and CDR2 YFSETQ. The CDR3, as DNA: TGCGCCAGCAGCGTCACGGGGCTCCTCGACTACGAGCAGTACTTC. It yields the protein CASSVTGLLDYEQYF.

The gene calls are TRBV5-5 and TRBJ2-7, with TRBD1 matching 7 bases. CDR1 is SGHKS and CDR2 is YYEKEE in the germline V gene (reference sequence). Trimming cost V 4 bases and J 0 bases; bases outside gene matches: 13. CDR3 length equals 17 residues. As DNA, the CDR3 is TGTGCCAGCAGCCGAACAGGGGACCTTTTAAGCTCCTACGAGCAGTACTTC. As protein: CASSRTGDLLSSYEQYF.

J is TRBJ1-1 and V is TRBV18, with D perhaps matching TRBD1 (5 bases). Between the trimmed V and J ends, which lost 3 bases and 5 bases, there was a span of 10 bases. Germline CDR1 KGHSH, CDR2 LQKENI. The CDR3 consists of 13 residues. CDR3 protein: CASSPGQGTEAFF. CDR3 coding DNA: TGTGCCAGCTCACCGGGGCAGGGAACTGAAGCTTTCTTT.

A single count supports this clone. This chain connects TRBV5-1 to TRBJ2-5, with TRBD2 matching 8 bases. Losses at the gene ends were 0 bases for V and 5 bases for J; bases not matched to a gene: 6. Per germline, CDR1 SGHRS and CDR2 YFSETQ. The CDR3 consists of 15 residues. The CDR3 nucleotides are TGCGCCAGCAGCTTGGTTCCCGGGAGGGGGGAGACCCAGTACTTC. Translated: CASSLVPGRGETQYF.

This clone was counted only a few times. This chain connects TRBV7-9 to TRBJ1-2; D is unclear. The CDR3 runs to 14 residues. The germline V gene has CDR1 SEHNR and CDR2 FQNEAQ (reference sequence). Trimming stripped 4 bases from V and 8 bases from J, with 17 bases between. CDR3 sequence reads: CASSSQPGNAGYTF. CDR3 DNA: TGTGCCAGCAGCTCACAGCCGGGGAACGCGGGCTACACCTTC.

The genes are TRBV30 and TRBJ1-4; D may be TRBD1 (5 bases). Per the germline V gene, CDR1 is GTSNPN and CDR2 is SVGIG (reference sequence). Trimming shortened V by 1 base and J by 0 bases, and 9 bases separated the two germline ends. CDR3 length: 15 residues. The CDR3 is CAWSDPGATNEKLFF. The CDR3 nucleotides read TGTGCCTGGAGTGATCCGGGGGCAACTAATGAAAAACTGTTTTTT.

As DNA, the CDR3 is TGTGCCAGCAGCTTACCCAGACGACCCACAGGGTCATTGGGGTATGGCTACACCTTC. Translation gives CASSLPRRPTGSLGYGYTF. The gene calls are TRBV7-9 and TRBJ1-2, with a weak D call TRBD1 (6 bases). V dropped 2 bases and J dropped 5 bases, with 27 bases sitting between them. The CDR3 loop spans 19 amino acids. Germline loops: CDR1 SEHNR, CDR2 FQNEAQ (reference sequence).

V and J are TRBV6-5 and TRBJ2-7, with no clear D. Germline lookup yields CDR1 MNHEY and CDR2 SVGAGI. The CDR3 runs to 14 residues. V was clipped by 2 bases and J by 0 bases, with 8 bases between them. The CDR3 DNA reads as TGTGCCAGCAGTTACGGTGGCGCCTCCTACGAGCAGTACTTC. It translates to CASSYGGASYEQYF.

The chain couples TRBV12-3 or TRBV12-4 to TRBJ1-1; D is unclear. The germline V and J ends were trimmed by 5 bases and 8 bases, with 15 bases remaining between them. The CDR3 runs to 13 residues. The CDR3 loop is CASSREFLAEAFF. The CDR3 DNA reads as TGTGCCAGCAGTAGGGAGTTTCTAGCCGAAGCTTTCTTT.

This chain links TRBV9 with TRBJ2-5; 7 bases fit TRBD1. In germline, CDR1 is SGDLS, CDR2 YYNGEE. Trimming removed 3 bases from V and 7 bases from J; junction bases left unmatched: 6. The CDR3 spans 13 residues. The CDR3 is CASSETGTGTQYF. Here the CDR3 DNA reads TGTGCCAGCAGCGAGACAGGGACGGGGACCCAGTACTTC. The variable domain in full, with the rest retrieved from reference TRBV9 and TRBJ2-5, is DSGVTQTPKHLITATGQRVTLRCSPRSGDLSVYWYQQSLDQGLQFLIQYYNGEERAKGNILERFSAQQFPDLHSELNLSSLELGDSALYFCASSETGTGTQYFGPGTRLLVL.

The chain joins TRBV9 to TRBJ2-1; 8 nucleotides agree with TRBD1. The CDR3 covers 16 residues. Germline trimming cut 4 bases from V and 2 bases from J; bases unmatched to any gene: 8. CDR1 is SGDLS, CDR2 YYNGEE, per germline. CDR3 nucleotide sequence: TGTGCCAGCAGCCCTAGAGGACAGGGTGCCTACAATGAGCAGTTCTTC. Translation gives CASSPRGQGAYNEQFF.

The rearrangement links TRBV4-1 to TRBJ1-3; 7 bases match TRBD1. This CDR3 is built from 15 residues. Germline assignment: CDR1 MGHRA and CDR2 YSYEKL. V shed 5 bases, J shed 4 bases, and the junction held 8 bases outside the gene matches. This chain's CDR3 is CASSATGVGGNTIYF. Here the CDR3 DNA reads TGCGCCAGCAGCGCTACAGGGGTCGGCGGAAACACCATATATTTT.

The chain joins TRBV6-2 or TRBV6-3 to TRBJ2-1; 8 nucleotides align to TRBD2. J was trimmed by 7 bases and V by 6 bases; bases with no gene match: 5. This CDR3 is 13 amino acids long. Germline assignment: CDR1 MNHEY and CDR2 SVGEGT. The CDR3 DNA is TGTGCCAGCAGCCCCGGGGGGGCGAATGAGCAGTTCTTC. The encoded protein is CASSPGGANEQFF.

The chain employs TRBV7-9 and TRBJ2-7; D tentatively reads TRBD1 or TRBD2 (5 bases each). V lost 5 bases to trimming and J lost 7 bases, with 9 bases between them. The CDR3 spans 11 residues. CDR1 is SEHNR and CDR2 is FQNEAQ in the germline V gene (reference sequence). The CDR3: CASSPEGEQYF. The CDR3 DNA is TGTGCCAGCAGCCCCGAGGGGGAGCAGTACTTC.

V is TRBV9 and J is TRBJ2-1; D unclear. CDR1 is SGDLS and CDR2 is YYNGEE in the germline V gene. The CDR3 loop spans 15 amino acids. Deletions cut 0 bases from V and 6 bases from J, with 13 bases between. The DNA for the CDR3 is TGTGCCAGCAGCGTAGGCACCACGGTCCGCAATGAGCAGTTCTTC. Its translation: CASSVGTTVRNEQFF.

The genes are TRBV4-3 and TRBJ2-1, with 10 positions matching TRBD2. Per the germline V gene, CDR1 is LGHNA and CDR2 is YSLEER. The CDR3 consists of 19 residues. V shed 0 bases, J shed 1 base, and the junction held 9 bases outside the gene matches. The CDR3 sequence is CASSQDGLAGVGSYNEQFF. The CDR3 DNA reads as TGCGCCAGCAGCCAAGATGGGCTAGCGGGAGTGGGGTCCTACAATGAGCAGTTCTTC.

The chain recombines TRBV27 with TRBJ1-1; D is unclear. Trimming took 0 bases from V and 0 from J, leaving 2 bases between them. Germline V gene sequence: CDR1 MNHEY, CDR2 SMNVEV (reference sequence). This CDR3 spans 13 amino acids. DNA for the CDR3: TGTGCCAGCAGTTTATCATTGAACACTGAAGCTTTCTTT. It is translated as CASSLSLNTEAFF.

V and J are TRBV7-8 and TRBJ1-3; D is unresolved. Looked up from germline, CDR1 is SGHVS and CDR2 is FQNEAQ. V was clipped by 5 bases and J by 0 bases, with 8 bases between them. The CDR3 loop spans 14 amino acids. The CDR3 is CASSLDYSGNTIYF. The CDR3 coding sequence is TGTGCCAGCAGCCTGGATTACTCTGGAAACACCATATATTTT.

V usage is TRBV28 and J usage is TRBJ1-1; D is uncertain. Germline V lookup: CDR1 MDHEN, CDR2 SYDVKM. The CDR3 runs to 14 residues. Between the trimmed V and J ends, which lost 4 bases and 6 bases, there was a span of 15 bases. CDR3 protein: CASSSPPSGPEAFF. The CDR3, as DNA: TGTGCCAGCAGTTCTCCCCCCTCTGGGCCTGAAGCTTTCTTT.

The chain couples TRBV5-4 to TRBJ2-5; tentatively, D is TRBD2 (5 bases). Germline loops: CDR1 SGHNT, CDR2 YYREEE (reference sequence). Trimming removed 4 bases at V and 4 bases at J, with 17 bases between. This CDR3 spans 15 amino acids. The CDR3 loop is CASSPSGGSRETQYF. CDR3 sequence (DNA): TGTGCCAGCAGCCCTTCCGGCGGGTCGCGAGAGACCCAGTACTTC.